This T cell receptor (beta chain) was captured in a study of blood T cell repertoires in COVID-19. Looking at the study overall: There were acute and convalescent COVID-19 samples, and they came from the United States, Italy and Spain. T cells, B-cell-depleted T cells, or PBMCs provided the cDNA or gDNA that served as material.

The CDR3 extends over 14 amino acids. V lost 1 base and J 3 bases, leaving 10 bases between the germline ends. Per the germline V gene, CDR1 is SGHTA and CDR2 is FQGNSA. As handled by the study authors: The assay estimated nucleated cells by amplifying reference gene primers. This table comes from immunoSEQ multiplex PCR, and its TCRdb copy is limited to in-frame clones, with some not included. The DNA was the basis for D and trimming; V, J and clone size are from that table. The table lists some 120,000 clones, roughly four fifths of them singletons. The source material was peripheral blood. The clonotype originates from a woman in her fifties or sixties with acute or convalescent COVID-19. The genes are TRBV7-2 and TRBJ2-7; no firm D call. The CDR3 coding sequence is TGTGCCAGCAGCTTAGTAGAACAGAGCTACGAGCAGTACTTC. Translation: CASSLVEQSYEQYF.